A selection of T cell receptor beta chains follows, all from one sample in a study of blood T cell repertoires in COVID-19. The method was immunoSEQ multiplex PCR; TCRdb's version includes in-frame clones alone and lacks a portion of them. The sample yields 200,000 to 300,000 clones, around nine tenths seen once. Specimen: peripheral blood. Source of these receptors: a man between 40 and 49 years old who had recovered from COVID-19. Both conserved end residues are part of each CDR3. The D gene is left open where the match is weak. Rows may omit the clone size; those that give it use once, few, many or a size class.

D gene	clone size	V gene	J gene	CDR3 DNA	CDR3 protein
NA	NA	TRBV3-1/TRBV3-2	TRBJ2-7	TGTGCCAGCAGCCAAGGACTTCACTCCTACGAGCAGTACTTC	CASSQGLHSYEQYF
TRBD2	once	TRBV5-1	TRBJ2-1	TGCGCCAGCAGCCCGGGACTAGCGGGCAACAATGAGCAGTTCTTC	CASSPGLAGNNEQFF
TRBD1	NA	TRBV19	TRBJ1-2	TGTGCCAGTAGTATAACAGGGGCCAACTATGGCTACACCTTC	CASSITGANYGYTF
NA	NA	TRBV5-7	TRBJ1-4	TGTGCCAGCAGCTTGGATCAGCCCGACAGCCCAACTAATGAAAAACTGTTTTTT	CASSLDQPDSPTNEKLFF
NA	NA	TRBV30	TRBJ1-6	TGTGCCTCTGCGGGCTCCTATAATTCACCCCTCCACTTT	CASAGSYNSPLHF
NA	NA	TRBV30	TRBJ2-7	TGTGCCTGGAACCGCCAGATCCGTTACGAGCAGTACTTC	CAWNRQIRYEQYF
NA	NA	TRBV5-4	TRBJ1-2	TGTGCCAGCAGCTCCGGCAGGGCTTATTTTGGCTACACCTTC	CASSSGRAYFGYTF
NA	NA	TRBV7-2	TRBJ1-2	TGTGCCAGCAGCCGCCCCTTAGAGAACTATGGCTACACCTTC	CASSRPLENYGYTF
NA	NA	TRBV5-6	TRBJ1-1	TGTGCCAGCAGCCTAGGGGGTTCAACTGAAGCTTTCTTT	CASSLGGSTEAFF
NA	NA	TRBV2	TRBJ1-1	TGTGCCAGCAGCTATCAGGGACCCGGGAGTGAAGCTTTCTTT	CASSYQGPGSEAFF
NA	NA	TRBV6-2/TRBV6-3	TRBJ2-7	TGTGCCAGCAGTTACTCCTTGAGGGGGGGCAGCTCCTACGAGCAGTACTTC	CASSYSLRGGSSYEQYF
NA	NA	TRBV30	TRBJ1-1	TGTGCCTGGAGTGTAGGGGACACTGAAGCTTTCTTT	CAWSVGDTEAFF
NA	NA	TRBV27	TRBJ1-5	TGTGCCAGCAGGTCTACAGAGTATAGCAATCAGCCCCAGCATTTT	CASRSTEYSNQPQHF
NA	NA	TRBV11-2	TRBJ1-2	TGTGCCAGCAGCTTATCGGGGGGCGCGATCTTC	CASSLSGGAIF
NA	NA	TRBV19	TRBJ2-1	TGTGCCAGTAGTCGACGCGGGGATCAGTACAATGAGCAGTTCTTC	CASSRRGDQYNEQFF
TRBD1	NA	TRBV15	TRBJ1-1	TGTGCCACCAGCAAGACAGGGGGCAGGGCGGTTGAAGCTTTCTTT	CATSKTGGRAVEAFF
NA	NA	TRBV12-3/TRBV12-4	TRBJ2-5	TGTGCCAGCAGTTTCAGAGAGACCCAGTACTTC	CASSFRETQYF
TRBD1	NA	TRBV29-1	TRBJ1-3	TGCAGCGTTGTGACAGGGGTCGGAAACACCATATATTTT	CSVVTGVGNTIYF
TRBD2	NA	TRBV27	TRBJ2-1	TGTGCCAGCAGTTTTCCGGGACTAGCGGGAGATAATGAGCAGTTCTTC	CASSFPGLAGDNEQFF
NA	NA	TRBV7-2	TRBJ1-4	TGTGCCAGCAGCCCAACTCTCCGGTCTTGGGAAAAACTGTTTTTT	CASSPTLRSWEKLFF
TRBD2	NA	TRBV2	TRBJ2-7	TGTGCCAGCACCGACCCGGGACTAGCGGGAGGGGCCTACGAGCAGTACTTC	CASTDPGLAGGAYEQYF
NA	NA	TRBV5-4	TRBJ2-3	TGTGCCAGCAGCTTGGATCGCGGAACCACAGATACGCAGTATTTT	CASSLDRGTTDTQYF
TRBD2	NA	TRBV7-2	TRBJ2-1	TGTGCCAGCAGCCCGCGACTAGCGGACAATGAGCAGTTCTTC	CASSPRLADNEQFF
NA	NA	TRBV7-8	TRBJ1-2	TGTGCCAGCAGTTCAGGGACTAACTATGGCTACACCTTC	CASSSGTNYGYTF
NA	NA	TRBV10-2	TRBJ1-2	TGCGCCAGCAGTGAGTCGATTCTTACAGGGAACTATGGCTACACCTTC	CASSESILTGNYGYTF
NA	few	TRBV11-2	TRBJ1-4	TGTGCCAGCAGCTCCAACCCCAACAGGGTTAATAATGAAAAACTGTTTTTT	CASSSNPNRVNNEKLFF
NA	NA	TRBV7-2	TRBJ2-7	TGTGCCAGCAGCTTAGGGTACTCCCGGTACGAGCAGTACTTC	CASSLGYSRYEQYF
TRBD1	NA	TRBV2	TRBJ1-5	TGTGCCAGCAGGGAGGACAGGGCTAGCAATCAGCCCCAGCATTTT	CASREDRASNQPQHF
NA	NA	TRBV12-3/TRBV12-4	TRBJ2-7	TGTGCCAGCAGGGGAATGACTAGCTACGAGCAGTACTTC	CASRGMTSYEQYF
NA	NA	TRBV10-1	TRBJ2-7	TGCGCCGCCCAGGGGAAAACCGAGCAGTACTTC	CAAQGKTEQYF
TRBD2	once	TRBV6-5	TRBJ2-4	TGTGCCAGCAGTTACTCGGGCGGGGGGGCTGGCATTCAGTACTTC	CASSYSGGGAGIQYF
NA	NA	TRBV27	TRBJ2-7	TGTGCCAGCAGTTTGTCGTCCCTAGGGGCCGAGCAGTACTTC	CASSLSSLGAEQYF
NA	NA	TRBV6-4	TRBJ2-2	TGTGCCAGCAGCCCCTTGGGCGGGGACCCCCGGTGGAAGCTGTTTTTT	CASSPLGGDPRWKLFF
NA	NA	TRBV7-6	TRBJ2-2	TGTGCCAGCAGCTTAGCGGAGACTCGAGACACCGGGGAGCTGTTTTTT	CASSLAETRDTGELFF
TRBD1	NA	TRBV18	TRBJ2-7	TGTGCCAGCTCACCACCCGCCCCAGGCAGGGGGCCTCCTCTGGGAGAGCAGTACTTC	CASSPPAPGRGPPLGEQYF
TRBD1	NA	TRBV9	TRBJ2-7	TGTGCCAGCAGCGTAGGGGGACAGGGGCGTAGTGAGCAGTACTTC	CASSVGGQGRSEQYF
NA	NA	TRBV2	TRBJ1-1	TGTGCCAGCAGTGGTCAGGAAGCTTTCTTT	CASSGQEAFF
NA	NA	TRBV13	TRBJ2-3	TGTGCCAGCAGCGGAGGGCCCGCAGCGGAGACAGATACGCAGTATTTT	CASSGGPAAETDTQYF
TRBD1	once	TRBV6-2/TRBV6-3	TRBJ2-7	TGTGCCAGCAGTTACAGACAGGGGAACGAGCAGTACTTC	CASSYRQGNEQYF
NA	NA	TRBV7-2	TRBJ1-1	TGTGCCAGCAGCCCGGGACAAGGGAACACTGAAGCTTTCTTT	CASSPGQGNTEAFF
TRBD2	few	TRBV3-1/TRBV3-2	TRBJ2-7	TGTGCCAGCAGCCAAGAAAGGCGGGGGGGCCGAAGCGAGCAGTACTTC	CASSQERRGGRSEQYF
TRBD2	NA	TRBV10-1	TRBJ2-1	TGCGCCAGCAGCGATAGCGGGTCCGGCTACAATGAGCAGTTCTTC	CASSDSGSGYNEQFF
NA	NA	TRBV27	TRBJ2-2	TGTGCCAGCAGTAGTCGGGTCGCTCACCTCCTGAACACCGGGGAGCTGTTTTTT	CASSSRVAHLLNTGELFF
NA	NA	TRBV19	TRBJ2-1	TGTGCCAGTAGTATTGGTCGCAGGGAGCAGTTCTTC	CASSIGRREQFF
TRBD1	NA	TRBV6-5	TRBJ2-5	TGTGCCAGCATCCTGACAGGGTTTCCCCAAGAGACCCAGTACTTC	CASILTGFPQETQYF
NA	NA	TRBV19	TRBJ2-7	TGTGCCAGTAGTAGGGCAGGGCAATCCTACGAGCAGTACTTC	CASSRAGQSYEQYF